These 20 T cell receptor beta chains came from one sample sequenced in a study of OX40 agonist ivuxolimab in advanced cancers. Clones were read by immunoSEQ multiplex PCR, and TCRdb kept only the in-frame ones, dropping some. The repertoire holds about 83,000 clones, with approximately 91% as singletons. The sample consisted of CD4+ or CD8+ T cells sorted from blood, taken in a trial of the OX40 agonist ivuxolimab. The origin of the receptors is an adult with an advanced solid tumor such as melanoma, head and neck, liver or kidney cancer.

The count of this clone is one. V and J are TRBV28 and TRBJ2-1; D possibly corresponds to TRBD1 (6 bases). V lost 3 bases to trimming and J lost 1 base, with 10 bases between them. Germline CDR1 MDHEN, CDR2 SYDVKM. CDR3 length equals 15 residues. The CDR3 DNA sequence: TGTGCCAGCAGTTTTTTACAGGGATCCTACAATGAGCAGTTCTTC. It specifies CASSFLQGSYNEQFF.

The chain couples TRBV9 to TRBJ2-3; D call uncertain. V was pared by 4 bases and J by 0 bases, with 15 bases between. The CDR3 totals 16 residues. Germline values: CDR1 SGDLS, CDR2 YYNGEE. The CDR3 DNA reads TGTGCCAGCAGCTCTCGACCCACCCCAAGCACAGATACGCAGTATTTT. Translating gives CASSSRPTPSTDTQYF.

This sequence joins TRBV27 and TRBJ1-1; weak D call: TRBD1 (6 bases). V was pared by 5 bases and J by 4 bases, with 14 bases between. The germline V gene encodes CDR1 MNHEY and CDR2 SMNVEV (reference sequence). This CDR3 spans 14 amino acids. In DNA form, the CDR3 reads TGTGCCAGCAGTCTAGGGGGAAGGGCCACTGAAGCTTTCTTT. It encodes CASSLGGRATEAFF.

The rearrangement uses TRBV19 and TRBJ1-6; D is perhaps TRBD1 (5 bases). Germline assignment: CDR1 LNHDA and CDR2 SQIVND (reference sequence). Trimming cost V 7 bases and J 11 bases, with 21 bases left between them. This CDR3 is built from 15 residues. The CDR3 DNA reads TGTGCCAGTACCATAGGGACGGAGGTAGTGGCACCCCTCCACTTT. Residues: CASTIGTEVVAPLHF.

This clone was detected only a few times. The V gene is TRBV4-1, the J gene TRBJ1-6; D is unresolved. Between the trimmed V and J ends, which lost 0 bases and 8 bases, there was a span of 11 bases. Germline assignment: CDR1 MGHRA and CDR2 YSYEKL. CDR3 size: 15 residues. CDR3 nucleotides: TGCGCCAGCAGCCAAGATTTATTCACGGATTCACCCCTCCACTTT. Protein product: CASSQDLFTDSPLHF.

The chain has TRBV2 and TRBJ1-4; D remains ambiguous. V lost 5 bases and J 0 bases, leaving 10 bases between the germline ends. This CDR3 spans 15 amino acids. CDR1 and CDR2 (germline): SNHLY, FYNNEI. The chain's CDR3 is CASSKRGATNEKLFF. CDR3 nucleotides: TGTGCCAGCAGTAAACGGGGTGCAACTAATGAAAAACTGTTTTTT.

This chain joins TRBV18 and TRBJ2-2, with D possibly being TRBD1 (6 bases). The CDR3 runs to 15 residues. V lost 3 bases, J lost 3 bases, and 11 bases lay in between. Germline loops: CDR1 KGHSH, CDR2 LQKENI. The CDR3 DNA reads as TGTGCCAGCTCACCTCAGGGGATGGACACCGGGGAGCTGTTTTTT. The encoded protein is CASSPQGMDTGELFF. The full variable domain, its missing parts supplied by reference TRBV18 and TRBJ2-2, is NAGVMQNPRHLVRRRGQEARLRCSPMKGHSHVYWYRQLPEEGLKFMVYLQKENIIDESGMPKERFSAEFPKEGPSILRIQQVVRGDSAAYFCASSPQGMDTGELFFGEGSRLTVL.

This clone was counted only a few times. The gene calls are TRBV30 and TRBJ1-1, with D perhaps TRBD1 (6 bases). In germline, CDR1 is GTSNPN, CDR2 SVGIG (reference sequence). This CDR3 is built from 12 residues. The V and J ends lost 5 bases and 5 bases respectively, with 12 bases between them. The CDR3 sequence: CAWGRRGTEAFF. In nucleotides, the CDR3 is TGTGCCTGGGGCCGGAGGGGGACTGAAGCTTTCTTT.

The chain links TRBV7-2 to TRBJ2-1; 7 nucleotides agree with TRBD2. Trimming took 6 bases from V and 1 from J; bases not matched to a gene: 9. This CDR3 has 16 amino acids. Germline lookup yields CDR1 SGHTA and CDR2 FQGNSA. The CDR3 DNA reads as TGTGCCAGCAGTCTGGGGGGGGAAGTGTCCTACAATGAGCAGTTCTTC. This encodes CASSLGGEVSYNEQFF.

The V call is TRBV5-5, the J call TRBJ1-3; D remains ambiguous. The CDR3 runs 14 residues. V was cut by 2 bases and J by 0 bases, with 6 bases left in between. CDR1 is SGHKS, CDR2 YYEKEE, per germline (reference sequence). This CDR3 reads CASSFGISGNTIYF. The DNA of the CDR3 is TGTGCCAGCAGCTTCGGAATCTCTGGAAACACCATATATTTT.

The chain has TRBV20-1 and TRBJ2-7, with D perhaps TRBD1 or TRBD2 (5 bases each). Per the germline V gene, CDR1 is DFQATT and CDR2 is SNEGSKA (reference sequence). Trimming stripped 6 bases from V and 3 bases from J, with 9 bases between. This CDR3 region has 11 residues. CDR3 bases: TGCAGTGCGAGGGGTTTCTACGAGCAGTACTTC. Its translation is CSARGFYEQYF.

The V call is TRBV7-9, the J call TRBJ2-7; D is ambiguous. Germline V lookup: CDR1 SEHNR, CDR2 FQNEAQ (reference sequence). This CDR3 contains 14 residues. V dropped 5 bases and J dropped 7 bases, with 18 bases sitting between them. The chain's CDR3 is CASSPVGRSQEQYF. The CDR3 DNA follows: TGTGCCAGCAGCCCCGTAGGGCGGAGTCAAGAGCAGTACTTC.

Regarding this clone: One end of the junction does not line up with germline, which may come from a read error. The CDR3, as DNA: TGTGCCAGTAGCAATCTCGGCCCAGGGAGCGGTTCCCTTTTT. Encoded protein: CASSNLGPGSGSLF. V and J are TRBV19 and TRBJ1-4, with a possible D match to TRBD1 (5 bases). Germline lookup yields CDR1 LNHDA and CDR2 SQIVND (reference sequence). This CDR3 has 14 residues.

Regarding this clone: Compared with germline, one end of the junction differs, possibly owing to a read error. The chain is built from TRBV7-7 and TRBJ2-7; 8 nucleotides align to TRBD1. CDR1 and CDR2 from the germline V gene are SSHAT and FNYEAQ (reference sequence). The CDR3 contains 15 residues. The CDR3, as DNA: TGTGCTAGCAGCTCCCAGACAGGGGAAGGGGTCGAGCAGTACTTC. Translated: CASSSQTGEGVEQYF.

V usage is TRBV6-5 and J usage is TRBJ1-2; 8 bases are a match to TRBD1. The CDR3 covers 13 residues. V shed 10 bases, J shed 4 bases, and the junction held 8 bases outside the gene matches. Germline values: CDR1 MNHEY, CDR2 SVGAGI. The CDR3 nucleotides read TGTGCCACCTCCCGACAGGGGCTCTATGGCTACACCTTC. Encoded protein: CATSRQGLYGYTF.

V usage is TRBV9 and J usage is TRBJ1-3, with 11 bases lining up with TRBD1. CDR1 is SGDLS and CDR2 is YYNGEE in the germline V gene. The length of the CDR3 is 15 residues. The V segment lost 0 bases and the J segment 8 bases; nucleotides outside the gene matches: 4. The DNA for the CDR3 is TGTGCCAGCAGCGTAGGGACAGGGGGCGCGGACACCATATATTTT. Translated, it gives CASSVGTGGADTIYF.

This clone was seen only once. In nucleotides, the CDR3 is TGTGCCAGCAGCTTCGGGCTAGCGGGGAGAGAGACCCAGTACTTC. Residues: CASSFGLAGRETQYF. The chain employs TRBV7-2 and TRBJ2-5; 9 bases fit TRBD2. This CDR3 comprises 15 residues. Germline values: CDR1 SGHTA, CDR2 FQGNSA. V trimming: 3 bases; J trimming: 4 bases; junction bases outside the gene matches: 6.

This clone was recorded a few times. V usage is TRBV10-1 and J usage is TRBJ1-1; 7 positions agree with TRBD1. CDR1 WNHNN and CDR2 SYGVQD come from the germline V gene (reference sequence). V was clipped by 3 bases and J by 7 bases; unmatched bases: 11. The CDR3 spans 15 residues. The CDR3 protein is CASSDLRQGFGEAFF. CDR3 DNA sequence: TGCGCCAGCAGTGACCTTCGACAGGGATTCGGTGAAGCTTTCTTT.

The rearrangement uses TRBV9 and TRBJ1-3; D is unclear. The germline gives CDR1 SGDLS, CDR2 YYNGEE. V lost 0 bases and J lost 0, with 7 bases in between. The CDR3 runs 15 residues. The CDR3 sequence: CASSVGPGSGNTIYF. The CDR3, as DNA: TGTGCCAGCAGCGTAGGCCCGGGCTCTGGAAACACCATATATTTT.

This rearrangement joins TRBV5-1 to TRBJ2-5; D may be TRBD1 (5 bases). The V gene's germline CDR1 is SGHRS and CDR2 YFSETQ. V was clipped by 4 bases and J by 1 base, with 11 bases between them. The CDR3 spans 14 residues. The CDR3 here is CASSETTVQETQYF. CDR3 DNA: TGCGCCAGCAGCGAGACGACAGTCCAAGAGACCCAGTACTTC.